This TCR beta chain was profiled in a study of vaccination and CD4 T cells after COVID-19. For the study at large: Nasal swab PCR detected SARS-CoV-2 in convalescent patients; fewer than ten had mild disease, one severe. Overlapping spike peptides of SARS-CoV-2, HCoV-NL63, HCoV-OC43 and HCoV-229E were used, and cells were stimulated with them. Investigators took post-vaccine samples a median about 65 days after dose two, within a range of 14 to 241.

CDR3 size: 15 residues. Germline CDR1 is SGHTA and CDR2 is FQGNSA. V was shortened by 4 bases and J by 2 bases, with 15 bases between the two germline ends. Treatment: approximately 9-day PBMC culture with coronavirus spike peptide pools or control peptides (ViraFEST assay). With the Oncomine TCR Beta short-read assay, DNA from cultured CD4+ T cells was sequenced. MiXCR, applied by TCRdb to the PCR reads, yields one record per CDR3 protein. Here the sample spans roughly 15,000 distinct CDR3 sequences, about 64% being singletons. To note about this clonotype: Its antigen is unidentified.

The receptor's source is a human donor who had recovered from COVID-19. The rearrangement links TRBV7-2 to TRBJ2-7; D possibly uses TRBD1 or TRBD2 (5 bases each). The sequencing sample was made of CD4+ T cells from blood, cultured in vitro. CDR3: CASSSPGTIPYEQYF. The CDR3, as DNA: TGTGCCAGCAGCTCACCCGGGACCATTCCCTACGAGCAGTACTTC.